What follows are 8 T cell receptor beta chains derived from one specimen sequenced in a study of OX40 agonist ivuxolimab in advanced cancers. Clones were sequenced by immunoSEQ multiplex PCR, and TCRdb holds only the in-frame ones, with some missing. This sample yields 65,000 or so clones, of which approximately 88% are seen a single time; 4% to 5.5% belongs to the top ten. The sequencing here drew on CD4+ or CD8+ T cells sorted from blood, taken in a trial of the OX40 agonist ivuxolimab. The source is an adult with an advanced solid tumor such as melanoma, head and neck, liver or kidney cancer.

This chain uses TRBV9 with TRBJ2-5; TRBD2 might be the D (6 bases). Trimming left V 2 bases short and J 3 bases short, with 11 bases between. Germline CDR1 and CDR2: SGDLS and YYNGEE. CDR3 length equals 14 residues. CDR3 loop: CASSVGVAEETQYF. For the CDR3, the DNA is TGTGCCAGCAGCGTTGGCGTAGCGGAAGAGACCCAGTACTTC.

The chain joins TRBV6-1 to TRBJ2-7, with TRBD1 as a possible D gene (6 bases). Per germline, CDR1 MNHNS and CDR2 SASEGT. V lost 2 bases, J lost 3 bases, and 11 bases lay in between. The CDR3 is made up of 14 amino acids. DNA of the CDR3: TGTGCCAGCAGTGAATACAGGGATAACTACGAGCAGTACTTC. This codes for CASSEYRDNYEQYF.

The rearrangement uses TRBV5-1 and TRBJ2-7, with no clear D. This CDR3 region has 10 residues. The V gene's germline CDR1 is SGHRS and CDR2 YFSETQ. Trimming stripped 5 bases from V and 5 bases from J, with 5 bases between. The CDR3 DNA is TGCGCCAGCAGTCGGGACGAGCAGTACTTC. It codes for CASSRDEQYF. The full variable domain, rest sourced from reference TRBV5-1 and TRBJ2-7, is KAGVTQTPRYLIKTRGQQVTLSCSPISGHRSVSWYQQTPGQGLQFLFEYFSETQRNKGNFPGRFSGRQFSNSRSEMNVSTLELGDSALYLCASSRDEQYFGPGTRLTVT.

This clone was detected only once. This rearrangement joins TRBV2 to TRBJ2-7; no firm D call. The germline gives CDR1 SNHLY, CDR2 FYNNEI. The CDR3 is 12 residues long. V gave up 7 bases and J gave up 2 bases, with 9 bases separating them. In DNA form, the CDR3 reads TGTGCCAGCACTCCGGACCCCTACGAGCAGTACTTC. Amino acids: CASTPDPYEQYF.

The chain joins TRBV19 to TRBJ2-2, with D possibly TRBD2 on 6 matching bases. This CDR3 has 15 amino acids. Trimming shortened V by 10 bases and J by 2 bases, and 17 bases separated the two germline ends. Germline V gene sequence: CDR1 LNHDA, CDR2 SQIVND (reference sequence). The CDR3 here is CATKSRGTNTGELFF. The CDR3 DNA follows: TGTGCCACCAAAAGTCGGGGGACTAACACCGGGGAGCTGTTTTTT.

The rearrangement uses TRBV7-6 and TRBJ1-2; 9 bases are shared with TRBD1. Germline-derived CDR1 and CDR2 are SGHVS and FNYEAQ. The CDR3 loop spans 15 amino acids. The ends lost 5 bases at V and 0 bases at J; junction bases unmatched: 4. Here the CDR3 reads CASSPQGAANYGYTF. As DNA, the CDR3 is TGTGCCAGCAGCCCACAGGGGGCAGCTAACTATGGCTACACCTTC.

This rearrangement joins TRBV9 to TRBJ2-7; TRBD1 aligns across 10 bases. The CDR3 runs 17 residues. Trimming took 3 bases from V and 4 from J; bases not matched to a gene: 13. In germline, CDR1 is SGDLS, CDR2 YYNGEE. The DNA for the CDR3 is TGTGCCAGCAGCGAGAATCCCGGGACAGGGGAGGAATACGAGCAGTACTTC. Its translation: CASSENPGTGEEYEQYF.

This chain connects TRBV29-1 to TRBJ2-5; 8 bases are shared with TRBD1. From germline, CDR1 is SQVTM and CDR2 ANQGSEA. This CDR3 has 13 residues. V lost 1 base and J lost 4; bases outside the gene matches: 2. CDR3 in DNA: TGCAGCGTTGAAGGACAGGGGCGAGAGACCCAGTACTTC. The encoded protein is CSVEGQGRETQYF.